Each of the 3 T cell receptor beta chains below was sequenced from the same sample in a study of vaccination and CD4 T cells after COVID-19. TCRdb re-analysed the PCR reads in MiXCR, keeping a single row per CDR3 protein. In the table there are about 18,000 distinct CDR3 sequences, about 59% of which are singletons. Sequences were derived from CD4+ T cells from blood, sampled before SARS-CoV-2 vaccination. All receptors derive from a human donor who had recovered from COVID-19.

A note on this clonotype: The limits of the CDR3 on the DNA are not certain, so only TCRdb's listed CDR3 is given. The genes are TRBV7-5 and TRBJ1-5. TRBV7-5 is a recognized pseudogene. Including both end residues, the CDR3 is 20 amino acids long. CDR3: CISVPENSRIYEGRNQPQHF.

The sample holds a few counts of this clonotype. The genes are TRBV6-5 and TRBJ2-4, with TRBD2 matching over 9 bases. CDR1 and CDR2 from the germline V gene are MNHEY and SVGAGI. Losses at the gene ends were 2 bases for V and 0 bases for J; bases not matched to a gene: 5. CDR3 length: 17 residues. CDR3 coding DNA: TGTGCCAGCAGTTACATAGCGGGGGTTATAGCCAAAAACATTCAGTACTTC. As protein: CASSYIAGVIAKNIQYF.

This chain uses TRBV25-1 with TRBJ1-1, with a possible D match to TRBD1 (5 bases). Germline assignment: CDR1 MGHDK and CDR2 SYGVNS. The V end was cut by 1 base, the J end by 6 bases, with 15 bases between. The CDR3 runs to 15 residues. The CDR3 DNA follows: TGTGCCAGCAGTGAATGGGGTTTTGGGGGTTCTGAAGCTTTCTTT. Its translation: CASSEWGFGGSEAFF.